This TCR beta chain is from a study of shared clonotypes between healthy human individuals. Deletions cut 4 bases from V and 4 bases from J, with 14 bases between. This CDR3 has 14 residues. The germline V gene has CDR1 SGHRS and CDR2 YFSETQ. Clones were sequenced by immunoSEQ multiplex PCR, and TCRdb holds only the in-frame ones, with some missing. The sample consists of around 1 million clones, roughly 72% of them appearing once. This TCR derives from a man aged 18 to 35 in good health. Material: memory CD4+ T cells sorted from blood. Sample subset: CD45RA-negative fraction. The chain joins TRBV5-1 to TRBJ2-5; no reliable D call. The CDR3 nucleotides read TGCGCCAGCAGCCCTGGCACTCGAGGAGAGACCCAGTACTTC. It is translated as CASSPGTRGETQYF.